The following is a TCR beta chain sequence with its context. Its antigen is currently unknown. A much larger clone differs by one base, so this may be a read error. It was with a sample-barcoded 5' primer and a J-beta primer mix that a second PCR of about 6 to 12 cycles was run. A single record per CDR3 protein comes from TCRdb applying MiXCR to the 5' RACE reads. This sample yields 550,000 to 650,000 distinct CDR3 sequences, of which around 31% are seen a single time; 15% to 18% belongs to the top ten. The record originates from a study of blood T cells in healthy people across ages. Study-wide results and limits: Per-million-T-cell TCR beta diversity fell roughly linearly with age.

CDR1 LNHNV and CDR2 YYDKDF come from the germline V gene (reference sequence). There are 13 residues in the CDR3. It was 9.5 to 10 milliliters of peripheral blood that were drawn from each donor. PBMCs numbering at least 6.5 million were isolated per sample. Extracted total RNA amounted to at least 5.5 micrograms for each sample. Specimen: blood. The sequence was collected from a woman older than 75 in good health. The rearrangement links TRBV15 to TRBJ1-5, with D hard to call. The CDR3 DNA reads TGTACCACCAGCAGAGAGGCCAATCAGCCCCAGCATTTT. Protein product: CTTSREANQPQHF.